Following are 6 T cell receptor beta chains from one sample sequenced in a study of beta chain features in type 1 diabetes. Reverse transcription of all isolated RNA meant that expressed TCRB transcripts were sequenced. This table comes from immunoSEQ multiplex PCR, and its TCRdb copy is limited to in-frame clones, with some not included. The sample lists approximately 470,000 clones, 30% occurring once. The material sequenced was naive CD4+ T cells from blood. The origin of the receptors is a man aged 18 to 35 in good health.

A few counts support this clone. The chain has TRBV30 and TRBJ1-2; D ambiguous. CDR1 is GTSNPN, CDR2 SVGIG, per germline (reference sequence). CDR3 size: 13 residues. With 4 bases removed from V and 7 bases from J, the gap between germline ends came to 16 bases. The CDR3 DNA reads as TGTGCCTGGAAGCCAGACCTTCCAGGTGGCTACACCTTC. Its translation: CAWKPDLPGGYTF.

V is TRBV29-1 and J is TRBJ2-7; 9 positions agree with TRBD1. CDR3 length: 14 residues. V shed 6 bases and J 0 bases; nucleotides not matched to a gene: 6. CDR1 and CDR2 from the germline V gene are SQVTM and ANQGSEA. The CDR3 region is CSVTRTGDSYEQYF. CDR3 DNA: TGCAGCGTGACTAGGACAGGGGACTCCTACGAGCAGTACTTC.

The rearrangement uses TRBV7-8 and TRBJ2-3, with 8 nucleotides matching TRBD1. This CDR3 region has 16 residues. Per germline, CDR1 SGHVS and CDR2 FQNEAQ. The ends lost 1 base at V and 3 bases at J; junction bases unmatched: 6. The CDR3, as DNA: TGTGCCAGCAGCTTAGGTACAGGGGGAGTAACAGATACGCAGTATTTT. Translating it yields CASSLGTGGVTDTQYF.

This clone was seen a handful of times. This chain links TRBV7-2 with TRBJ2-4; 8 bases align to TRBD2. Trimming cost V 1 base and J 0 bases; bases outside gene matches: 8. This CDR3 spans 18 amino acids. The germline V gene has CDR1 SGHTA and CDR2 FQGNSA. The CDR3, as DNA: TGTGCCAGCAGCTTAGAAAGAGCGGGAGCGGTAGCCAAAAACATTCAGTACTTC. It translates to CASSLERAGAVAKNIQYF. The full variable domain, in which reference TRBV7-2 and TRBJ2-4 provide the parts outside the CDR3, is GAGVSQSPSNKVTEKGKDVELRCDPISGHTALYWYRQSLGQGLEFLIYFQGNSAPDKSGLPSDRFSAERTGGSVSTLTIQRTQQEDSAVYLCASSLERAGAVAKNIQYFGAGTRLSVL.

This clone was seen just once. V is TRBV27 and J is TRBJ2-4; 9 bases agree with TRBD2. The CDR3 has 17 amino acids. CDR1 MNHEY and CDR2 SMNVEV come from the germline V gene (reference sequence). V trimming: 6 bases; J trimming: 1 base; junction bases outside the gene matches: 10. CDR3 sequence reads: CASRPTSGWRAKNIQYF. The CDR3 DNA reads TGTGCCAGCAGACCCACTAGCGGGTGGAGGGCCAAAAACATTCAGTACTTC.

The chain is built from TRBV7-9 and TRBJ2-7; 11 nucleotides line up with TRBD2. Per germline, CDR1 SEHNR and CDR2 FQNEAQ (reference sequence). The length of the CDR3 is 15 residues. V was clipped by 0 bases and J by 5 bases; unmatched bases: 3. As DNA, the CDR3 is TGTGCCAGCAGCTTAGCGCTAGCGGGAGGCCACGAGCAGTACTTC. It specifies CASSLALAGGHEQYF. Complete variable domain (other parts from reference TRBV7-9 and TRBJ2-7): DTGVSQNPRHKITKRGQNVTFRCDPISEHNRLYWYRQTLGQGPEFLTYFQNEAQLEKSRLLSDRFSAERPKGSFSTLEIQRTEQGDSAMYLCASSLALAGGHEQYFGPGTRLTVT.